This entry is about one T cell receptor (beta chain). In the original workflow: Amplifying reference gene primers gave estimates of nucleated cell counts. The repertoire was sequenced with immunoSEQ multiplex PCR; TCRdb's copy has only in-frame clones and lacks some. Clone size and V and J calls were adopted from that table, with D and trimming inferred from the DNA. The table records about 220,000 clones, more than 75% of them present only once. The sample comes from a study of blood T cell repertoires in COVID-19. For the study at large: Collection of acute and convalescent COVID-19 samples took place in the United States, Italy and Spain.

The germline V gene has CDR1 KGHSH and CDR2 LQKENI. CDR3 length: 13 amino acids. V shed 2 bases, J shed 3 bases, and the junction held 0 bases outside the gene matches. Enrollment of patients from Seattle took place during active infection, with longitudinal follow-up. Sequenced sample: peripheral blood. The TCR was taken from a woman aged 80 or over with COVID-19, enrolled during active disease. The genes are TRBV18 and TRBJ1-2; 7 positions match TRBD1. The CDR3 sequence is CASSPGTDYGYTF. The CDR3 DNA sequence: TGTGCCAGCTCACCAGGGACAGACTATGGCTACACCTTC.